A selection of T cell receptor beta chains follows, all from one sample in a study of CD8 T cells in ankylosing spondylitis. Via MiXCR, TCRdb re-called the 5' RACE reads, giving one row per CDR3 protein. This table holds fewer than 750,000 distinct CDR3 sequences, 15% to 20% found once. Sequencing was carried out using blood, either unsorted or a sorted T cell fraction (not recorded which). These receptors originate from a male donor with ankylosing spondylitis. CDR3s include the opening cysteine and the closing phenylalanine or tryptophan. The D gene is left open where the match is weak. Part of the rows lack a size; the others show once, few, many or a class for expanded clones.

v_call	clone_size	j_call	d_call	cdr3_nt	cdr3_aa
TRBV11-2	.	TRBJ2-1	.	TGTGCCAGCCGACTTAGCGGAGACAATGAGCAGTTCTTC	CASRLSGDNEQFF
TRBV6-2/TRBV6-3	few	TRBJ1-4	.	TGTGCCAGCATCAAGGCCCCCGGACAGTCCGTCCTGGGTGAAAAACTGTTTTTT	CASIKAPGQSVLGEKLFF
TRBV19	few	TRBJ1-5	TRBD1	TGTGCCAGTAGCCGGAGACAGGGGGCGGGCAATCAGCCCCAGCATTTT	CASSRRQGAGNQPQHF
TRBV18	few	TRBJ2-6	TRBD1	TGTGCCAGCTCACGGGACAGGGGTCCCTCTGGGGCCAACGTCCTGACTTTC	CASSRDRGPSGANVLTF
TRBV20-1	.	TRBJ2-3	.	TGCAGTGCTAGAGTACAGGCTCAACAACACGCGGATACGCAGTATTTT	CSARVQAQQHADTQYF
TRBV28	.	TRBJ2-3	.	TGTGCCAGCAGTTCCCGGGATGGGGTCGGAGATACGCAGTATTTT	CASSSRDGVGDTQYF
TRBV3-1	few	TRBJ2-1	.	TGTGCCAGCAGCCAAGAGTACCAGGGCTTGGAGCAGTTCTTC	CASSQEYQGLEQFF
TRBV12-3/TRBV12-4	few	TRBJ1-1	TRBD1	TGTGCCAGCAGTTTTTCGACAGGGATTAACACTGAAGCTTTCTTT	CASSFSTGINTEAFF
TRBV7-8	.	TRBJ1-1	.	TGTGCCAGCAGCCCCCGTGGGGGCAGGGACACTGAAGCTTTCTTT	CASSPRGGRDTEAFF
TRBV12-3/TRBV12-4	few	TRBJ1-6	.	TGTGCCAGCAGTTTTGGACAGATCCTCCACTTT	CASSFGQILHF
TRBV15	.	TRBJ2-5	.	TGTGCCACCAGCAGCCGAATTAGCGGTATACAAGAGACCCAGTACTTC	CATSSRISGIQETQYF
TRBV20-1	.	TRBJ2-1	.	TGCAGTGGGCTTCTCAACGAGGGCCTCTCCTACAATGAGCAGTTCTTC	CSGLLNEGLSYNEQFF
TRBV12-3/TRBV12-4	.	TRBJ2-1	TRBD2	TGTGCCAGCAGTTTGGTAGCGGGAGGTGTTGCCAATGAGCAGTTCTTC	CASSLVAGGVANEQFF
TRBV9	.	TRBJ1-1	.	TGTGCCAGCAGCGTAAGAGAAGATGAAGCTTTCTTT	CASSVREDEAFF
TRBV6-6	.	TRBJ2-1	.	TGTGCCAGCAGTAATCACAATGAGCAGTTCTTC	CASSNHNEQFF
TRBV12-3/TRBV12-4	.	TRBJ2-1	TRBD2	TGTGCCAGCAGTTTACGGGCTAGCGGCAATGAGCAGTTCTTC	CASSLRASGNEQFF
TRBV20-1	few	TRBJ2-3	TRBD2	TGCTGTGCTAGAGACCCAGGATCTAGCGGGGGGAGAGATACGCAGTATTTT	CCARDPGSSGGRDTQYF